Each of the 32 T cell receptor beta chains below was sequenced from the same sample in a study of T cells in tuberculosis. Time point in this sample: new active TB diagnosis, blood taken before or within 7 days of starting treatment. TCRdb's copy holds only in-frame clones and misses some; the assay was immunoSEQ multiplex PCR. The sample consists of some 30,000 clones, about 82% of them appearing once. The sample was PBMCs, taken at tuberculosis diagnosis. Source of these receptors: an adult with tuberculosis.

This chain links TRBV6-1 with TRBJ2-7; TRBD2 matches at 9 bases. The CDR3 consists of 14 residues. The germline V gene encodes CDR1 MNHNS and CDR2 SASEGT. Trimming removed 6 bases from V and 1 base from J; junction bases left unmatched: 4. CDR3 sequence reads: CASREGLASYEQYF. CDR3 DNA sequence: TGTGCCAGCAGGGAGGGACTAGCTTCCTACGAGCAGTACTTC.

The genes are TRBV21-1 and TRBJ2-7; the table's D call, TRBD1, was not checked against the DNA. TRBV21-1 is flagged as a pseudogene. The CDR3 is 18 residues long. CDR3 residues: CASSKLSDRASRSYEQYF. CDR3 nucleotides: TGTGCCAGCAGCAAACTCTCTGACAGGGCCTCAAGGTCCTACGAGCAGTACTTC.

This clone occurred once. The chain combines TRBV7-3 with TRBJ2-7, with 9 bases lining up with TRBD1. The CDR3 covers 15 residues. Germline CDR1 is SGHTA and CDR2 is FQGTGA. V shed 2 bases and J 5 bases; nucleotides not matched to a gene: 7. CDR3 DNA: TGTGCCAGCAGCTTAGACCCTGGACAGGGGAACGAGCAGTACTTC. It specifies CASSLDPGQGNEQYF.

The V and J genes are TRBV6-6 and TRBJ1-1, with D perhaps matching TRBD1 (6 bases). The CDR3 consists of 12 residues. CDR1 is MNHNY and CDR2 is SVGAGI in the germline V gene (reference sequence). V lost 6 bases and J 5 bases, leaving 10 bases between the germline ends. The CDR3 loop reads CASSKQGTEAFF. The CDR3 DNA reads as TGTGCCAGCAGCAAACAGGGAACTGAAGCTTTCTTT.

This clone is a singleton in its sample. The V call is TRBV13, the J call TRBJ2-1, with 12 positions matching TRBD2. The V gene end was trimmed by 0 bases and the J gene end by 0 bases; junction bases not matched to a gene: 3. The CDR3 length is 18 residues. Per the germline V gene, CDR1 is PRHDT and CDR2 is FYEKMQ (reference sequence). CDR3 nucleotides: TGTGCCAGCAGCTTAGGGCTAGCGGGGGGGCCCTCCTACAATGAGCAGTTCTTC. Translated: CASSLGLAGGPSYNEQFF.

The CDR3 sequence is CARRDRGGCVAKNIQYF. As DNA, the CDR3 is TGTGCCAGGCGGGACAGGGGGGGGTGTGTGGCCAAAAACATTCAGTACTTC. The rearrangement links TRBV25-1 to TRBJ2-4, with 11 bases identical to TRBD1. This CDR3 has 17 residues. The junction had 11 bases not matched to a gene; V was cut back by 9 bases and J by 1 base. Germline CDR1 reads MGHDK; CDR2 reads SYGVNS.

The rearrangement joins TRBV28 to TRBJ2-7, with D possibly matching TRBD1 (5 bases). V lost 6 bases, J lost 0 bases, and 15 bases lay in between. The CDR3 is 15 amino acids. CDR1 is MDHEN and CDR2 is SYDVKM in the germline V gene. CDR3 sequence: CASSPVGRGSYEQYF. The CDR3 region has the DNA TGTGCCAGCAGCCCAGTAGGTAGGGGCTCCTACGAGCAGTACTTC.

This sequence joins TRBV4-2 and TRBJ2-1; 11 bases line up with TRBD2. Unmatched junction bases numbered 4, after V lost 0 bases and J lost 9 bases. The CDR3 is 15 residues long. CDR1 is LGHNA, CDR2 YNFKEQ, per germline. CDR3: CASSQDSGGASEQFF. The CDR3 coding sequence is TGTGCCAGCAGCCAAGATAGCGGGGGGGCAAGTGAGCAGTTCTTC.

The chain has TRBV9 and TRBJ2-1; D ambiguous. Germline CDR1 SGDLS, CDR2 YYNGEE. The CDR3 runs to 17 residues. Deletions cut 1 base from V and 2 bases from J, with 16 bases between. In DNA form, the CDR3 reads TGTGCCAGCAGCGTAAAGTCCCAGGCGTTAGCCTACAATGAGCAGTTCTTC. Translation gives CASSVKSQALAYNEQFF.

The chain recombines TRBV2 with TRBJ2-5; 7 bases line up with TRBD2. V lost 2 bases to trimming and J lost 2 bases; unmatched junction nucleotides: 8. Per germline, CDR1 SNHLY and CDR2 FYNNEI. The CDR3 is made up of 16 amino acids. CDR3 residues: CASSETLAASQETQYF. The DNA of the CDR3 is TGTGCCAGCAGTGAAACCCTAGCGGCATCACAAGAGACCCAGTACTTC.

J is TRBJ2-3 and V is TRBV30; possible D gene TRBD2, 5 bases. The CDR3 totals 15 residues. CDR1 and CDR2 (germline): GTSNPN, SVGIG (reference sequence). V lost 0 bases to trimming and J lost 2 bases, with 12 bases between them. The CDR3: CAWSVPRGYTDTQYF. In DNA, the CDR3 is TGTGCCTGGAGTGTACCCCGGGGATACACAGATACGCAGTATTTT.

This clone was observed a handful of times. The V gene is TRBV4-1, the J gene TRBJ2-7, with TRBD2 identical over 9 bases. The CDR3 loop spans 15 amino acids. Trimming cost V 0 bases and J 5 bases; bases outside gene matches: 5. Germline lookup yields CDR1 MGHRA and CDR2 YSYEKL. Here the CDR3 reads CASSQEASGNDEQYF. The CDR3 nucleotides are TGCGCCAGCAGCCAAGAGGCTAGCGGGAACGACGAGCAGTACTTC.

The chain employs TRBV6-1 and TRBJ2-5, with 9 bases matching TRBD2. V shed 4 bases and J 5 bases; nucleotides not matched to a gene: 8. The CDR3 has 15 residues. Germline CDR1 reads MNHNS; CDR2 reads SASEGT. Here the CDR3 DNA reads TGTGCCAGCAGTGGGGCTAGCGGGGCCCGGGAGACCCAGTACTTC. The encoded protein is CASSGASGARETQYF.

In this sample, this clone is medium-sized. V gene TRBV21-1 combines with J gene TRBJ1-1. TRBV21-1 is a listed pseudogene. The CDR3 consists of 16 residues. CDR3 DNA: TGTGCCAGCAGCAAAGAGGAGGGGCCGGAATTGCCTGAAGCTTTCTTT. Its protein is CASSKEEGPELPEAFF.

V is TRBV25-1 and J is TRBJ2-7, with 9 bases that match TRBD2. In germline, CDR1 is MGHDK, CDR2 SYGVNS. This CDR3 spans 16 amino acids. Losses at the gene ends were 5 bases for V and 0 bases for J; bases not matched to a gene: 8. The CDR3 loop is CASSPGTSRYSYEQYF. The CDR3 nucleotides read TGTGCCAGCAGTCCAGGGACTAGCCGATACTCCTACGAGCAGTACTTC.

J is TRBJ2-1 and V is TRBV7-3; D possibly corresponds to TRBD2 (7 bases). Germline CDR1 is SGHTA and CDR2 is FQGTGA. Between the trimmed V and J ends, which lost 5 bases and 4 bases, there was a span of 24 bases. The CDR3 extends over 18 amino acids. The CDR3 protein is CASSGRASGGPDYNEQFF. The CDR3 DNA sequence: TGTGCCAGCAGCGGTAGGGCTTCCGGGGGGCCCGATTACAATGAGCAGTTCTTC.

The J gene is TRBJ2-3, the V gene TRBV7-6; a possible D gene is TRBD2 (5 bases). From germline, CDR1 is SGHVS and CDR2 FNYEAQ. The CDR3 consists of 13 residues. V lost 1 base and J 6 bases, leaving 8 bases between the germline ends. CDR3 sequence (DNA): TGTGCCAGCAGCTTAGACGGGGAGGATACGCAGTATTTT. This gives the protein CASSLDGEDTQYF.

The V gene is TRBV5-1, the J gene TRBJ2-1, with 11 bases that match TRBD2. Germline CDR1 reads SGHRS; CDR2 reads YFSETQ. Trimming took 4 bases from V and 8 from J; bases not matched to a gene: 20. The CDR3 runs 19 residues. CDR3 in DNA: TGCGCCAGCAGCCTGAACACCGGGACTAGCGGCGACCTAAAGCATGAGCAGTTCTTC. This translates into CASSLNTGTSGDLKHEQFF.

V is TRBV5-1 and J is TRBJ1-3, with a possible D match to TRBD1 (6 bases). From germline, CDR1 is SGHRS and CDR2 YFSETQ. The CDR3 consists of 15 residues. V dropped 0 bases and J dropped 4 bases, with 11 bases sitting between them. CDR3 sequence: CASSLVSGEGNTIYF. As DNA, the CDR3 is TGCGCCAGCAGCTTGGTGTCAGGGGAAGGAAACACCATATATTTT.

This chain connects TRBV19 to TRBJ1-2; 7 bases align to TRBD1. V trimming: 6 bases; J trimming: 7 bases; junction bases outside the gene matches: 11. Germline V gene data show CDR1 as LNHDA and CDR2 as SQIVND (reference sequence). The CDR3 totals 14 residues. The DNA for the CDR3 is TGTGCCAGTAGCCCCGGGACAGAGGCTGGTGGCTACACCTTC. Translation: CASSPGTEAGGYTF.

The V call is TRBV5-1, the J call TRBJ2-3; 13 bases agree with TRBD2. This CDR3 has 15 amino acids. Per the germline V gene, CDR1 is SGHRS and CDR2 is YFSETQ. The V and J ends lost 4 bases and 4 bases, in that order; junction bases with no gene match: 3. CDR3 sequence reads: CASSTSGRVPDTQYF. CDR3 DNA: TGCGCCAGCAGCACTAGCGGGAGGGTGCCAGATACGCAGTATTTT.

The rearrangement joins TRBV30 to TRBJ1-2; 7 bases align to TRBD1. V dropped 2 bases and J dropped 7; count of bases not matched to a gene: 10. CDR1 GTSNPN and CDR2 SVGIG come from the germline V gene (reference sequence). The CDR3 is made up of 14 amino acids. In nucleotides, the CDR3 is TGTGCCTGGAGTTCCGGGACAGCAACAACTGGCTACACCTTC. This codes for CAWSSGTATTGYTF.

The chain links TRBV6-6 to TRBJ2-7; 8 bases fit TRBD1. Germline CDR1 is MNHNY and CDR2 is SVGAGI (reference sequence). The CDR3 has 13 amino acids. The trim removed 5 bases at V and 6 bases at J, leaving 6 bases unmatched. This chain's CDR3 is CASSNLQGAEQYF. CDR3 DNA: TGTGCCAGCAGTAATCTCCAGGGGGCCGAGCAGTACTTC.

The chain uses TRBV10-3 and TRBJ1-2; weak D call: TRBD1 (5 bases). This CDR3 region has 13 residues. The V end lost 9 bases, the J end lost 4 bases, and 15 bases lay between the germline ends. Per germline, CDR1 ENHRY and CDR2 SYGVKD. The CDR3, as DNA: TGTGCCATGCGGGACCCGGGGGTCTATGGCTACACCTTC. This sequence encodes CAMRDPGVYGYTF.

The rearrangement joins TRBV2 to TRBJ2-1, with D possibly TRBD2 on 5 matching bases. Germline V lookup: CDR1 SNHLY, CDR2 FYNNEI. The CDR3 loop spans 13 amino acids. V dropped 7 bases and J dropped 8 bases, with 15 bases sitting between them. The CDR3 sequence is CASIRGGGDEQFF. CDR3 in DNA: TGTGCCAGCATCAGAGGAGGTGGGGATGAGCAGTTCTTC.

The chain recombines TRBV30 with TRBJ2-7; D is possibly TRBD2 (7 bases). Looked up from germline, CDR1 is GTSNPN and CDR2 is SVGIG (reference sequence). This CDR3 region has 12 residues. The V end was cut by 4 bases, the J end by 7 bases, with 14 bases between. This CDR3 reads CAWNWGRGEQYF. The CDR3 bases are TGTGCCTGGAATTGGGGGAGGGGGGAGCAGTACTTC.

The rearrangement links TRBV5-1 to TRBJ1-4, with D possibly matching TRBD1 (5 bases). Trimming took off 4 bases at V and 6 bases at J, with 10 bases between the two ends. The germline V gene has CDR1 SGHRS and CDR2 YFSETQ. The CDR3 consists of 13 residues. CDR3 DNA: TGCGCCAGCAGCGACGGGGGTGATGAAAAACTGTTTTTT. This encodes CASSDGGDEKLFF.

The table lists this clone with a count of one. This chain links TRBV29-1 with TRBJ2-1, with 15 bases lining up with TRBD2. Germline V gene data show CDR1 as SQVTM and CDR2 as ANQGSEA. There are 13 residues in the CDR3. The ends lost 5 bases at V and 9 bases at J; junction bases unmatched: 2. DNA for the CDR3: TGCAGCGTTACGGGACTAGCGGGAGGTGAGCAGTTCTTC. This translates into CSVTGLAGGEQFF.

In its sample, this clone was seen a few times. This sequence joins TRBV28 and TRBJ1-5; unclear D gene. The germline V gene encodes CDR1 MDHEN and CDR2 SYDVKM. Trimming took 3 bases from V and 11 from J, leaving 20 bases between them. CDR3 length equals 15 residues. The CDR3, as DNA: TGTGCCAGCAGTTTGGCGTCGGGATCTCTAAGGGCCCAGCATTTT. It specifies CASSLASGSLRAQHF. The variable domain in full, completed from reference TRBV28 and TRBJ1-5, reads DVKVTQSSRYLVKRTGEKVFLECVQDMDHENMFWYRQDPGLGLRLIYFSYDVKMKEKGDIPEGYSVSREKKERFSLILESASTNQTSMYLCASSLASGSLRAQHFGDGTRLSIL.

This chain links TRBV6-6 with TRBJ2-7; 8 positions match TRBD1. Trimming cost V 5 bases and J 6 bases; bases outside gene matches: 6. The CDR3 has 13 residues. Germline loops: CDR1 MNHNY, CDR2 SVGAGI (reference sequence). As DNA, the CDR3 is TGTGCCAGCAGTGGTTCGACAGGGGTCGAGCAGTACTTC. Protein: CASSGSTGVEQYF.

The chain combines TRBV27 with TRBJ1-3, with D tentatively TRBD1 (5 bases). This CDR3 has 15 amino acids. The germline CDR1 and CDR2 sequences are MNHEY and SMNVEV (reference sequence). V was trimmed by 5 bases and J by 9 bases, leaving 20 bases between them. CDR3 sequence: CASSKWGDSAPTIYF. The CDR3 bases are TGTGCCAGCAGTAAATGGGGCGACAGCGCACCCACCATATATTTT.

The chain links TRBV27 to TRBJ2-3; 8 nucleotides agree with TRBD2. V trimming: 5 bases; J trimming: 2 bases; junction bases outside the gene matches: 6. This CDR3 region has 15 residues. The germline gives CDR1 MNHEY, CDR2 SMNVEV (reference sequence). The CDR3 is CASSQRLASTDTQYF. DNA of the CDR3: TGTGCCAGCAGTCAGCGACTAGCGTCCACAGATACGCAGTATTTT.